This passage covers 25 T cell receptor beta chains from one sample sequenced in a study of T cell changes during pregnancy in multiple sclerosis. TCRdb's copy holds only in-frame clones and misses some; the assay was immunoSEQ multiplex PCR. The table has about 38,000 clones, about nine tenths seen once. The sequencing here drew on CD4+ T cells from peripheral blood mononuclear cells, taken after pregnancy. These receptors came from a female donor in good health, enrolled as a control in a pregnancy study.

The table lists this clone with a few counts. The J gene is TRBJ1-1, the V gene TRBV29-1; D possibly corresponds to TRBD1 (6 bases). Germline CDR1 reads SQVTM; CDR2 reads ANQGSEA. Trimming stripped 3 bases from V and 7 bases from J, with 15 bases between. This CDR3 is built from 13 residues. This chain's CDR3 is CSVEWGLRGEAFF. In DNA, the CDR3 is TGCAGCGTTGAGTGGGGCCTCAGGGGTGAAGCTTTCTTT.

The chain carries TRBV4-1 and TRBJ2-5; 11 bases align to TRBD2. The length of the CDR3 is 18 residues. Per the germline V gene, CDR1 is MGHRA and CDR2 is YSYEKL. Unmatched junction bases numbered 8, after V lost 0 bases and J lost 2 bases. DNA of the CDR3: TGCGCCAGCAGCCAAGATGTAACTAGCGGGGGCCTACAAGAGACCCAGTACTTC. It is translated as CASSQDVTSGGLQETQYF.

The rearrangement joins TRBV6-5 to TRBJ2-3; TRBD2 matches 14 bases. J lost 5 bases, V lost 2 bases, and 3 bases had no gene match. This CDR3 is 16 amino acids long. Germline V gene sequence: CDR1 MNHEY, CDR2 SVGAGI. As DNA, the CDR3 is TGTGCCAGCAGTTACGCGGGACTAGCGGGGGTAGATACGCAGTATTTT. Translation: CASSYAGLAGVDTQYF.

The chain has TRBV6-5 and TRBJ2-7; 10 nucleotides line up with TRBD2. Germline lookup yields CDR1 MNHEY and CDR2 SVGAGI. After removal of 2 bases from V and 3 bases from J, the junction contained 4 bases not matched to a gene. The CDR3 totals 15 residues. The CDR3 coding sequence is TGTGCCAGCAGTTACAAGCGGGAGGGATACTACGAGCAGTACTTC. As protein: CASSYKREGYYEQYF.

The chain employs TRBV7-2 and TRBJ2-3; possible D gene TRBD2, 5 bases. The CDR3 sequence is 17 residues long. V gave up 0 bases and J gave up 7 bases, with 20 bases separating them. Germline CDR1 reads SGHTA; CDR2 reads FQGNSA. The CDR3 loop is CASSLASTTIGGNTQYF. CDR3 nucleotides: TGTGCCAGCAGCTTAGCCTCCACTACGATCGGAGGAAATACGCAGTATTTT.

This sequence joins TRBV7-2 and TRBJ2-5; D gene unclear. CDR3 size: 12 residues. Trimming cost V 2 bases and J 7 bases, with 8 bases left between them. Germline V lookup: CDR1 SGHTA, CDR2 FQGNSA. CDR3 amino acids: CASSLSPLTQYF. The CDR3 DNA sequence: TGTGCCAGCAGCTTATCCCCCCTGACCCAGTACTTC.

The chain couples TRBV11-3 to TRBJ2-1; D ambiguous. V lost 0 bases and J 0 bases, leaving 9 bases between the germline ends. Germline CDR1 SGHNT, CDR2 YENEEA. The CDR3 is made up of 16 amino acids. CDR3 DNA sequence: TGTGCCAGCAGCTTAGAAAATTGGAGCTCCTACAATGAGCAGTTCTTC. Amino acid sequence: CASSLENWSSYNEQFF.

This chain joins TRBV9 and TRBJ2-6; D may be TRBD1 (5 bases). This CDR3 comprises 18 residues. V lost 4 bases to trimming and J lost 0 bases, with 17 bases between them. The germline V gene has CDR1 SGDLS and CDR2 YYNGEE. CDR3 sequence reads: CASSIRVVAVSGANVLTF. The DNA for the CDR3 is TGTGCCAGCAGCATCAGGGTTGTCGCCGTCTCTGGGGCCAACGTCCTGACTTTC. The full variable domain, completed using reference TRBV9 and TRBJ2-6, is DSGVTQTPKHLITATGQRVTLRCSPRSGDLSVYWYQQSLDQGLQFLIQYYNGEERAKGNILERFSAQQFPDLHSELNLSSLELGDSALYFCASSIRVVAVSGANVLTFGAGSRLTVL.

V gene TRBV30 combines with J gene TRBJ2-3; TRBD2 agrees at 7 bases. With 0 bases clipped from V and 0 bases from J, the junction kept 3 bases outside the gene matches. The CDR3 is 15 residues long. The germline gives CDR1 GTSNPN, CDR2 SVGIG (reference sequence). The CDR3 spells CAWSVGLTSTDTQYF. CDR3 bases: TGTGCCTGGAGTGTGGGACTAACTAGCACAGATACGCAGTATTTT. Together with reference TRBV30 and TRBJ2-3, the CDR3 gives the full variable domain: SQTIHQWPATLVQPVGSPLSLECTVEGTSNPNLYWYRQAAGRGLQLLFYSVGIGQISSEVPQNLSASRPQDRQFILSSKKLLLSDSGFYLCAWSVGLTSTDTQYFGPGTRLTVL.

This chain links TRBV11-2 with TRBJ2-7; 9 positions agree with TRBD1. Unmatched junction bases numbered 6, after V lost 3 bases and J lost 6 bases. The CDR3 is 14 residues long. Germline CDR1 SGHAT, CDR2 FQNNGV. CDR3 region: CASSLGQGIGEQYF. CDR3 bases: TGTGCCAGCAGCTTGGGACAGGGCATAGGCGAGCAGTACTTC.

The rearrangement uses TRBV11-2 and TRBJ2-5; possibly TRBD2 for D (5 bases). The V gene's germline CDR1 is SGHAT and CDR2 FQNNGV. CDR3 size: 14 residues. Trimming removed 5 bases from V and 1 base from J, with 11 bases in between. CDR3 amino acids: CASSPAGVQETQYF. The CDR3 DNA reads TGTGCCAGCAGCCCCGCCGGGGTCCAAGAGACCCAGTACTTC.

The chain has TRBV30 and TRBJ2-5; TRBD1 is a possible D gene (6 bases). The V end lost 2 bases, the J end lost 5 bases, and 24 bases lay between the germline ends. The germline CDR1 and CDR2 sequences are GTSNPN and SVGIG (reference sequence). This CDR3 region has 17 residues. CDR3 loop: CAWSKGWPGALGETQYF. The CDR3 DNA is TGTGCCTGGAGTAAAGGGTGGCCAGGGGCCCTTGGGGAGACCCAGTACTTC.

The gene calls are TRBV18 and TRBJ2-2; 9 positions agree with TRBD1. From germline, CDR1 is KGHSH and CDR2 LQKENI. The CDR3 extends over 15 amino acids. The ends lost 3 bases at V and 7 bases at J; junction bases unmatched: 6. The CDR3 region is CASSPRGQGNGELFF. As DNA, the CDR3 is TGTGCCAGCTCACCGCGGGGACAGGGAAACGGGGAGCTGTTTTTT.

The chain has TRBV30 and TRBJ1-1; D call uncertain. This CDR3 comprises 11 residues. V was clipped by 4 bases and J by 4 bases, with 7 bases between them. The germline CDR1 and CDR2 sequences are GTSNPN and SVGIG (reference sequence). CDR3 region: CAWMGSTEAFF. In DNA, the CDR3 is TGTGCCTGGATGGGGAGCACTGAAGCTTTCTTT.

The V call is TRBV11-2, the J call TRBJ1-2, with TRBD1 as a possible D gene (6 bases). Germline values: CDR1 SGHAT, CDR2 FQNNGV. The CDR3 length is 15 residues. Trimming cost V 5 bases and J 6 bases, with 19 bases left between them. CDR3 nucleotides: TGTGCCAGCAGCCCCCTCGTGACAGGCGTGCATGGCTACACCTTC. Encoded protein: CASSPLVTGVHGYTF.

This chain connects TRBV27 to TRBJ2-7, with TRBD1 matching 8 bases. The V gene's germline CDR1 is MNHEY and CDR2 SMNVEV (reference sequence). The CDR3 loop spans 14 amino acids. V shed 0 bases, J shed 3 bases, and the junction held 1 base outside the gene matches. The CDR3 region has the DNA TGTGCCAGCAGTTTATCGGACAGGGACTACGAGCAGTACTTC. Translated: CASSLSDRDYEQYF.

The rearrangement joins TRBV6-1 to TRBJ2-1; perhaps TRBD2 as D (6 bases). Trimming removed 1 base at V and 5 bases at J, with 21 bases between. The CDR3 consists of 18 residues. Germline CDR1 is MNHNS and CDR2 is SASEGT. The CDR3 nucleotides are TGTGCCAGCAGTGAAGGTCGGAGGGCCCTCCTTGGGAACAATGAGCAGTTCTTC. Its protein is CASSEGRRALLGNNEQFF.

The chain is built from TRBV5-6 and TRBJ2-7; maybe TRBD1 (5 bases). V dropped 2 bases and J dropped 3 bases, with 9 bases sitting between them. Germline CDR1 and CDR2: SGHDT and YYEEEE. The CDR3 has 13 residues. The CDR3 loop reads CASSFAGHYEQYF. The CDR3 DNA follows: TGTGCCAGCAGCTTCGCAGGGCACTACGAGCAGTACTTC.

This chain uses TRBV5-6 with TRBJ1-5; TRBD1 is a possible D gene (6 bases). The CDR3 is 17 residues long. V was pared by 1 base and J by 0 bases, with 14 bases between. Germline V gene sequence: CDR1 SGHDT, CDR2 YYEEEE. DNA of the CDR3: TGTGCCAGCAGCTTGCGGTGGGGGGGCAATAGCAATCAGCCCCAGCATTTT. It encodes CASSLRWGGNSNQPQHF.

The chain recombines TRBV6-5 with TRBJ2-2; D gene unclear. In germline, CDR1 is MNHEY, CDR2 SVGAGI. The CDR3 runs to 16 residues. Trimming took 3 bases from V and 0 from J, leaving 11 bases between them. The CDR3 here is CASSYRSTANTGELFF. The CDR3 coding sequence is TGTGCCAGCAGTTATCGCAGTACCGCGAACACCGGGGAGCTGTTTTTT.

CDR3 nucleotides: TGTGCCAGCAGCGCGGTGAACAATGAGCAGTTCTTC. This gives the protein CASSAVNNEQFF. The rearrangement joins TRBV11-2 to TRBJ2-1; D not resolved. This CDR3 has 12 amino acids. CDR1 and CDR2 (germline): SGHAT, FQNNGV. Trimming took 5 bases from V and 5 from J, leaving 7 bases between them.

The V call is TRBV9, the J call TRBJ1-2; the D gene is possibly TRBD1 (5 bases). The V gene's germline CDR1 is SGDLS and CDR2 YYNGEE. V was trimmed by 3 bases and J by 2 bases, leaving 14 bases between them. CDR3 size: 15 residues. CDR3 loop: CASSGTVQVNYGYTF. The CDR3 DNA is TGTGCCAGCAGCGGCACCGTACAGGTCAACTATGGCTACACCTTC.

The CDR3 bases are TGTGCCAGCAGCAAAGACAGGGTTGGGGCCAACGTCCTGACTTTC. Amino acid sequence: CASSKDRVGANVLTF. V is TRBV21-1 and J is TRBJ2-6; the D call of TRBD1 is as the table states it, not checked on the DNA. TRBV21-1 has pseudogene status. This CDR3 contains 15 residues.

The rearrangement joins TRBV29-1 to TRBJ1-1; D remains ambiguous. This CDR3 comprises 12 residues. Between the trimmed V and J ends, which lost 4 bases and 1 base, there was a span of 7 bases. Germline assignment: CDR1 SQVTM and CDR2 ANQGSEA. The CDR3 nucleotides are TGCAGCGTTGGACCAGGGAACACTGAAGCTTTCTTT. It yields the protein CSVGPGNTEAFF.

This clone appeared a single time. The rearrangement joins TRBV21-1 to TRBJ2-7; TRBD1, the table's D call, lacks a check against the DNA. TRBV21-1 is shown as a pseudogene. This CDR3 spans 15 amino acids. CDR3 sequence: CASSIHASQSYEQYF. The CDR3 bases are TGTGCCAGCAGCATACACGCCAGTCAAAGCTACGAGCAGTACTTC.